This passage covers 21 T cell receptor beta chains from one sample sequenced in a study of blood T cell repertoires in COVID-19. Repertoires were generated with immunoSEQ multiplex PCR, while TCRdb's copy carries only in-frame clones and drops some. The sample lists some 180,000 clones; more than 75% were seen once. Sequencing was carried out using PBMCs or T cells enriched from blood (not recorded which). These receptors were taken from a man in his 60s who had been exposed to COVID-19.

The rearrangement joins TRBV3-1 (or the pseudogene TRBV3-2) to TRBJ1-1, with D perhaps matching TRBD1 (6 bases). This CDR3 is 18 amino acids long. CDR1 and CDR2 (germline): LGHDT, YNNKEL (reference sequence). Trimming shortened V by 4 bases and J by 4 bases, and 25 bases separated the two germline ends. CDR3 bases: TGTGCCAGCAGCCCAGAGACCAACAGGGTTGATAGTGGCACTGAAGCTTTCTTT. Protein sequence: CASSPETNRVDSGTEAFF.

The rearrangement uses TRBV24-1 and TRBJ2-3; the match to TRBD1 covers 9 bases. The CDR3 extends over 16 amino acids. With V trimmed by 3 bases and J by 5 bases, 8 bases remained unmatched. CDR1 is KGHDR, CDR2 SFDVKD, per germline. CDR3 loop: CATSDVAGTGIDTQYF. The DNA of the CDR3 is TGTGCCACCAGTGATGTTGCGGGGACAGGGATAGATACGCAGTATTTT.

This rearrangement joins TRBV7-2 to TRBJ1-4; no definite D call. The germline V gene has CDR1 SGHTA and CDR2 FQGNSA. V was cut by 5 bases and J by 0 bases, with 10 bases left in between. The CDR3 runs 15 residues. CDR3 sequence: CASSPRPTTNEKLFF. CDR3 DNA sequence: TGTGCCAGCAGCCCCCGTCCTACAACTAATGAAAAACTGTTTTTT.

The chain is built from TRBV21-1 and TRBJ2-5; the tabulated D call, TRBD2, remains unverified against the DNA. TRBV21-1 is a recognized pseudogene. The CDR3 covers 17 residues. CDR3 sequence: CASSRVLGTRSKETQYF. The DNA of the CDR3 is TGTGCCAGCAGCCGAGTTCTTGGGACTAGATCTAAAGAGACCCAGTACTTC.

The sample holds many counts of this clone. The rearrangement uses TRBV7-2 and TRBJ1-2; 7 bases align to TRBD1. Germline CDR1 and CDR2: SGHTA and FQGNSA. The CDR3 is made up of 17 amino acids. Trimming at V came to 2 bases and at J to 0 bases, leaving 9 bases not matched to a gene. The CDR3 nucleotides are TGTGCCAGCAGCTTAATTGGCGGGACAGCGTCTAACTATGGCTACACCTTC. It yields the protein CASSLIGGTASNYGYTF.

This clone was counted between two and nine times. This same CDR3 is encoded by further DNA sequences in the sample. V and J are TRBV5-1 and TRBJ2-2; possible D gene TRBD1, 5 bases. V dropped 4 bases and J dropped 0 bases, with 10 bases sitting between them. There are 15 residues in the CDR3. Germline CDR1 reads SGHRS; CDR2 reads YFSETQ. The CDR3 region has the DNA TGCGCCAGCAGCCCTGGACACGCGAACACCGGGGAGCTGTTTTTT. Translation: CASSPGHANTGELFF.

The V gene is TRBV7-8, the J gene TRBJ1-6; maybe TRBD1 (6 bases). Germline values: CDR1 SGHVS, CDR2 FQNEAQ. Trimming cost V 7 bases and J 0 bases, with 10 bases left between them. This CDR3 is 15 amino acids long. The CDR3 bases are TGTGCCAGCACCCAACAGGGCTCCTATAATTCACCCCTCCACTTT. Translated: CASTQQGSYNSPLHF.

The chain employs TRBV19 and TRBJ1-5; D not certain. Trimming left V 6 bases short and J 0 bases short, with 6 bases between. From germline, CDR1 is LNHDA and CDR2 SQIVND (reference sequence). The CDR3 consists of 13 residues. The CDR3 DNA is TGTGCCAGTAGGCCAGATAGCAATCAGCCCCAGCATTTT. As protein: CASRPDSNQPQHF.

V and J are TRBV4-3 and TRBJ1-6, with D unclear. Trimming stripped 2 bases from V and 14 bases from J, with 13 bases between. This CDR3 is built from 13 residues. CDR1 and CDR2 (germline): LGHNA, YSLEER. The CDR3 bases are TGCGCCAGCAGCCAAATGAAGGAGTCCACCCTCCACTTT. It specifies CASSQMKESTLHF.

The chain employs TRBV7-6 and TRBJ1-1, with D possibly being TRBD1 (6 bases). V shed 4 bases and J shed 6 bases, with 21 bases lying between them. Germline assignment: CDR1 SGHVS and CDR2 FNYEAQ. This CDR3 region has 16 residues. The CDR3 loop is CASSSKPVWGGPEAFF. CDR3 nucleotides: TGTGCCAGCAGCTCGAAACCCGTTTGGGGGGGCCCTGAAGCTTTCTTT. Full variable domain (rest looked up from reference TRBV7-6 and TRBJ1-1): GAGVSQSPRYKVTKRGQDVALRCDPISGHVSLYWYRQALGQGPEFLTYFNYEAQQDKSGLPNDRFSAERPEGSISTLTIQRTEQRDSAMYRCASSSKPVWGGPEAFFGQGTRLTVV.

This chain links TRBV7-2 with TRBJ1-6; D unclear. The CDR3 covers 15 residues. Germline CDR1 is SGHTA and CDR2 is FQGNSA. V dropped 2 bases and J dropped 8 bases, with 13 bases sitting between them. The CDR3 is CASSLRAGVDSPLHF. CDR3 sequence (DNA): TGTGCCAGCAGCTTAAGGGCCGGGGTGGATTCACCCCTCCACTTT.

The rearrangement uses TRBV7-2 and TRBJ2-3; the match to TRBD1 covers 7 bases. The CDR3 consists of 15 residues. V lost 5 bases, J lost 0 bases, and 5 bases stayed unmatched. Germline V gene data show CDR1 as SGHTA and CDR2 as FQGNSA. CDR3 DNA sequence: TGTGCCAGCAGCCCGGGACAGTCTAGCACAGATACGCAGTATTTT. Translated: CASSPGQSSTDTQYF.

This clone has only one observation. The V and J genes are TRBV5-1 and TRBJ2-1, with 9 nucleotides matching TRBD1. The CDR3 sequence is 15 residues long. V shed 3 bases and J 1 base; nucleotides not matched to a gene: 2. Germline CDR1 reads SGHRS; CDR2 reads YFSETQ. DNA of the CDR3: TGCGCCAGCAGCTCCGGGACAGGGTCCTACAATGAGCAGTTCTTC. It codes for CASSSGTGSYNEQFF.

The chain couples TRBV4-2 to TRBJ1-5; no clear D. With 1 base removed from V and 4 bases from J, the gap between germline ends came to 11 bases. The CDR3 contains 15 residues. Germline CDR1 is LGHNA and CDR2 is YNFKEQ. The CDR3 region has the DNA TGTGCCAGCAGCCAAGTCGAACAGCAAAATCAGCCCCAGCATTTT. It encodes CASSQVEQQNQPQHF.

This sequence joins TRBV5-1 and TRBJ2-1; TRBD1 might be the D (5 bases). The CDR3 spans 17 residues. Germline CDR1 reads SGHRS; CDR2 reads YFSETQ. Deletions cut 0 bases from V and 0 bases from J, with 13 bases between. The CDR3, as DNA: TGCGCCAGCAGCTTGGATTCCCGACAGAGCTCCTACAATGAGCAGTTCTTC. Translated: CASSLDSRQSSYNEQFF.

The J gene is TRBJ1-5, the V gene TRBV9; no clear D. Germline CDR1 reads SGDLS; CDR2 reads YYNGEE. The CDR3 consists of 14 residues. V lost 0 bases and J lost 0, with 4 bases in between. This CDR3 reads CASSVDNSNQPQHF. The DNA for the CDR3 is TGTGCCAGCAGCGTAGATAATAGCAATCAGCCCCAGCATTTT.

The table lists this clone with a few counts. J is TRBJ2-7 and V is TRBV19; D is perhaps TRBD1 (7 bases). V was cut by 6 bases and J by 0 bases, with 12 bases left in between. Germline CDR1 and CDR2: LNHDA and SQIVND (reference sequence). This CDR3 comprises 14 residues. The DNA for the CDR3 is TGTGCCAGTAGGGCCAGGGGGGTCTCCTACGAGCAGTACTTC. Translated: CASRARGVSYEQYF.

The V call is TRBV28, the J call TRBJ2-4, with D maybe TRBD1 (5 bases). V gave up 8 bases and J gave up 0 bases, with 11 bases separating them. CDR1 and CDR2 (germline): MDHEN, SYDVKM. The CDR3 length is 14 residues. The CDR3 spells CASSRTLAKNIQYF. The CDR3 nucleotides are TGTGCCAGCTCCCGGACATTAGCCAAAAACATTCAGTACTTC.

The rearrangement uses TRBV7-9 and TRBJ2-2; 7 positions agree with TRBD1. Germline assignment: CDR1 SEHNR and CDR2 FQNEAQ (reference sequence). The CDR3 loop spans 16 amino acids. Trimming at V came to 5 bases and at J to 1 base, leaving 7 bases not matched to a gene. CDR3 in DNA: TGTGCCAGCAGCGCCCGACAGGGCGGGAACACCGGGGAGCTGTTTTTT. Protein: CASSARQGGNTGELFF.

With regard to this clone: One junction end disagrees with the germline gene, perhaps due to a read error. V and J are TRBV27 and TRBJ1-1; D is uncertain. Per the germline V gene, CDR1 is MNHEY and CDR2 is SMNVEV (reference sequence). There are 12 residues in the CDR3. CDR3 DNA sequence: TGTGCCAGCAGAACGAAAGTCACTAAAGCTTTCTTT. This translates into CASRTKVTKAFF.

This clone came up a few times. The junction differs from germline at one of its ends, possibly a read error. The chain couples TRBV5-5 to TRBJ1-1; 9 bases align to TRBD1. CDR3 length equals 16 residues. Germline V gene data show CDR1 as SGHKS and CDR2 as YYEKEE (reference sequence). The CDR3 coding sequence is TGTGCCAGCACCTTGGACAGGGGAATCGGGAACACTGAAGCTTTCTTT. It translates to CASTLDRGIGNTEAFF.